The 22 T cell receptor beta chains reported below all come from one sample, sequenced in a study of T cell responses to AZD1222 COVID-19 vaccine. TCRdb's table, derived via immunoSEQ multiplex PCR, lists solely in-frame clones and lacks some. This table has fewer than 180,000 clones, 94% appearing once. This material consisted of peripheral blood, taken on day 0 of AZD1222 vaccination. The receptors originated from an adult in good health.

This clone was observed a single time. CDR3 nucleotide sequence: TGCGCCAGCAGCTTGGGAGGGAACAGCAATCAGCCCCAGCATTTT. Encoded protein: CASSLGGNSNQPQHF. The V gene is TRBV5-1, the J gene TRBJ1-5; unclear D gene. V gave up 0 bases and J gave up 1 base, with 8 bases separating them. In germline, CDR1 is SGHRS, CDR2 YFSETQ. This CDR3 contains 15 residues.

This rearrangement joins TRBV2 to TRBJ1-1; no firm D call. Trimming took off 4 bases at V and 1 base at J, with 10 bases between the two ends. The CDR3 extends over 14 amino acids. CDR1 SNHLY and CDR2 FYNNEI come from the germline V gene. The CDR3 sequence: CASSGRSGNTEAFF. The CDR3 coding sequence is TGTGCCAGCAGTGGACGCTCTGGGAACACTGAAGCTTTCTTT.

V gene TRBV5-1 combines with J gene TRBJ1-6; D perhaps matches TRBD1 (5 bases). Germline assignment: CDR1 SGHRS and CDR2 YFSETQ. V was shortened by 0 bases and J by 7 bases, with 14 bases between the two germline ends. This CDR3 is built from 16 residues. CDR3 amino acids: CASSLGGTDENSPLHF. Written as DNA, the CDR3 is TGCGCCAGCAGCTTGGGTGGGACCGACGAAAATTCACCCCTCCACTTT.

J is TRBJ1-2 and V is TRBV5-1; D ambiguous. Trimming stripped 4 bases from V and 6 bases from J, with 13 bases between. Germline CDR1 SGHRS, CDR2 YFSETQ. The CDR3 is 13 amino acids. CDR3 in DNA: TGCGCCAGCAGCCCGGTTGGAGGGCATGGCTACACCTTC. It encodes CASSPVGGHGYTF.

The chain joins TRBV18 to TRBJ1-2; maybe TRBD1 (6 bases). Germline assignment: CDR1 KGHSH and CDR2 LQKENI. V was clipped by 3 bases and J by 3 bases, with 14 bases between them. The CDR3 covers 15 residues. The chain's CDR3 is CASSPPGQGDYGYTF. The CDR3 DNA follows: TGTGCCAGCTCACCCCCGGGACAAGGGGACTATGGCTACACCTTC.

V gene TRBV2 combines with J gene TRBJ2-7; 10 bases line up with TRBD2. The CDR3 length is 13 residues. From germline, CDR1 is SNHLY and CDR2 FYNNEI. The trim removed 3 bases at V and 7 bases at J, leaving 3 bases unmatched. CDR3 protein: CASSELAGVEQYV. CDR3 in DNA: TGTGCCAGCAGTGAGCTAGCGGGGGTTGAGCAGTACGTC.

The chain employs TRBV19 and TRBJ1-1, with 7 nucleotides matching TRBD1. After removal of 4 bases from V and 6 bases from J, the junction contained 8 bases not matched to a gene. Germline V gene sequence: CDR1 LNHDA, CDR2 SQIVND (reference sequence). CDR3 length: 14 amino acids. In nucleotides, the CDR3 is TGTGCCAGTAGTACCGGGACAGCACTTTCTGAAGCTTTCTTT. It translates to CASSTGTALSEAFF.

The chain is built from TRBV5-4 and TRBJ2-7, with no clear D. Germline V lookup: CDR1 SGHNT, CDR2 YYREEE (reference sequence). Deletions cut 0 bases from V and 6 bases from J, with 13 bases between. The CDR3 has 14 amino acids. CDR3 residues: CASSLGVQGTEQYV. For the CDR3, the DNA is TGTGCCAGCAGCTTGGGCGTTCAAGGTACCGAGCAGTACGTC.

The chain joins TRBV6-5 to TRBJ1-1, with D hard to call. CDR3 length equals 11 residues. Germline CDR1 is MNHEY and CDR2 is SVGAGI. Trimming took 6 bases from V and 3 from J, leaving 5 bases between them. CDR3 sequence: CASRGYTEAFF. The CDR3 DNA reads TGTGCCAGCAGGGGGTACACTGAAGCTTTCTTT.

The chain combines TRBV3-1 (or the pseudogene TRBV3-2) with TRBJ2-5, with 7 bases matching TRBD2. V was clipped by 4 bases and J by 3 bases; unmatched bases: 5. This CDR3 has 14 amino acids. CDR1 and CDR2 (germline): LGHDT, YNNKEL (reference sequence). The CDR3 is CASSPTAGEETQYF. The CDR3 DNA sequence: TGTGCCAGCAGCCCTACCGCGGGGGAAGAGACCCAGTACTTC.

CDR3: CASSYLLTYGYTF. CDR3 nucleotides: TGTGCCAGCAGTTACTTGTTAACCTATGGCTACACCTTC. The chain carries TRBV6-2 or TRBV6-3 and TRBJ1-2; D uncertain. CDR1 MNHEY and CDR2 SVGEGT come from the germline V gene. The germline V and J ends were trimmed by 1 base and 4 bases, with 7 bases remaining between them. This CDR3 is built from 13 residues.

This clone has a single count. The chain employs TRBV7-2 and TRBJ2-1; TRBD2 is a possible D gene (5 bases). The CDR3 covers 15 residues. The V end lost 1 base, the J end lost 4 bases, and 11 bases lay between the germline ends. Germline CDR1 reads SGHTA; CDR2 reads FQGNSA. The CDR3 sequence: CASSLVSGLYNEQFF. In nucleotides, the CDR3 is TGTGCCAGCAGCTTAGTATCGGGATTGTACAATGAGCAGTTCTTC. The full variable domain, in which reference TRBV7-2 and TRBJ2-1 provide the parts outside the CDR3, is GAGVSQSPSNKVTEKGKDVELRCDPISGHTALYWYRQSLGQGLEFLIYFQGNSAPDKSGLPSDRFSAERTGGSVSTLTIQRTQQEDSAVYLCASSLVSGLYNEQFFGPGTRLTVL.

This rearrangement joins TRBV7-2 to TRBJ1-3, with D perhaps matching TRBD1 (6 bases). Germline V gene lookup returns CDR1 SGHTA and CDR2 FQGNSA. This CDR3 region has 15 residues. The ends were cut back, 1 base at V and 3 bases at J, with 10 bases in the middle. CDR3 sequence (DNA): TGTGCCAGCAGCTTAGAACAGGGTATTGGAAACACCATATATTTT. This translates into CASSLEQGIGNTIYF.

The chain links TRBV29-1 to TRBJ1-1; 9 nucleotides align to TRBD1. Germline CDR1 is SQVTM and CDR2 is ANQGSEA. The CDR3 covers 14 residues. The V gene end was trimmed by 7 bases and the J gene end by 2 bases; junction bases not matched to a gene: 8. CDR3 nucleotides: TGCAGCGGCACGACGGGACAGGGAAACACTGAAGCTTTCTTT. Protein product: CSGTTGQGNTEAFF.

The rearrangement links TRBV6-4 to TRBJ1-5; no firm D call. With 5 bases removed from V and 5 bases from J, the gap between germline ends came to 7 bases. The length of the CDR3 is 12 residues. Germline lookup yields CDR1 MRHNA and CDR2 SNTAGT. CDR3 in DNA: TGTGCCAGCAGTACTGGAGATCAGCCCCAGCATTTT. Encoded protein: CASSTGDQPQHF.

The V call is TRBV5-4, the J call TRBJ1-1; unclear D gene. The V and J ends lost 4 bases and 8 bases respectively, with 12 bases between them. CDR1 is SGHNT, CDR2 YYREEE, per germline (reference sequence). The CDR3 loop spans 12 amino acids. In DNA, the CDR3 is TGTGCCAGCAGCAGTAATTCCGAAGAAGCTTTCTTT. It encodes CASSSNSEEAFF.

The chain has TRBV29-1 and TRBJ1-1; 8 nucleotides align to TRBD1. V lost 7 bases and J lost 8; bases outside the gene matches: 3. The CDR3 spans 10 residues. From germline, CDR1 is SQVTM and CDR2 ANQGSEA. CDR3 sequence: CSGGTGEAFF. CDR3 DNA sequence: TGCAGCGGTGGGACAGGCGAAGCTTTCTTT.

The chain links TRBV7-8 to TRBJ2-5; 7 nucleotides line up with TRBD1. The germline V gene has CDR1 SGHVS and CDR2 FQNEAQ. V was clipped by 2 bases and J by 1 base; unmatched bases: 4. The CDR3 sequence is 15 residues long. The CDR3 sequence is CASSLLGQLQETQYF. CDR3 sequence (DNA): TGTGCCAGCAGCTTATTGGGACAGCTCCAAGAGACCCAGTACTTC.

This sequence joins TRBV2 and TRBJ1-2, with D perhaps TRBD1 (6 bases). CDR1 is SNHLY, CDR2 FYNNEI, per germline. Trimming left V 8 bases short and J 8 bases short, with 18 bases between. The CDR3 totals 13 residues. This chain's CDR3 is CASGRRDKRGYTF. For the CDR3, the DNA is TGTGCCAGCGGGAGGAGGGACAAGAGGGGCTACACCTTC.

The chain combines TRBV27 with TRBJ1-1; D is undetermined. Trimming pared 4 bases from V and 0 bases from J, leaving 6 bases between. Germline V gene data show CDR1 as MNHEY and CDR2 as SMNVEV (reference sequence). The CDR3 is 13 residues long. This CDR3 reads CASSSLMNTEAFF. Here the CDR3 DNA reads TGTGCCAGCAGTTCTCTCATGAACACTGAAGCTTTCTTT.

The J gene is TRBJ1-6, the V gene TRBV4-1; a possible D gene is TRBD1 (5 bases). Germline-derived CDR1 and CDR2 are MGHRA and YSYEKL. V gave up 1 base and J gave up 6 bases, with 19 bases separating them. This CDR3 is built from 18 residues. DNA for the CDR3: TGCGCCAGCAGCCAAGGTGTTCGAGACCGGGGGTCTAATTCACCCCTCCACTTT. Residues: CASSQGVRDRGSNSPLHF.

This rearrangement joins TRBV9 to TRBJ1-2; D unclear. The CDR3 extends over 13 amino acids. The V and J ends lost 0 bases and 8 bases respectively, with 11 bases between them. CDR1 and CDR2 from the germline V gene are SGDLS and YYNGEE. This CDR3 is CASSVEAGRGYTF. The CDR3 DNA reads TGTGCCAGCAGCGTAGAGGCAGGACGGGGCTACACCTTC.